The clone carrying this T cell receptor beta chain has a count of ten or more. Its target is unknown. In making diagnoses, clinical symptoms, serum thyroxine and TRAb, thyroid ultrasound and orbital computed tomography were all used. The sample originates from a study of T cells in Graves' hyperthyroidism and ophthalmopathy. The wider study: Before any treatment, at initial diagnosis, peripheral blood was collected.

Study-level findings and limits: Most thyroid-expanded clonotypes above 0.001 were also found in blood. Model predictions of ophthalmopathy came a median around 7.1 months before onset.

This CDR3 spans 14 amino acids. V gave up 6 bases and J gave up 2 bases, with 13 bases separating them. Germline V lookup: CDR1 SGHAT, CDR2 FQNNGV. Amplification targeted TCR beta CDR3 regions from RNA transcripts. The HTBI primer set served for first-round RT-PCR of the TCR CDR3. TCRdb processed the multiplex PCR reads anew with MiXCR; each CDR3 protein has one entry. The sample contains around 600,000 distinct CDR3 sequences, roughly 15% of which appear only once. The sample taken for sequencing was blood. The J gene is TRBJ2-5, the V gene TRBV11-2; possibly TRBD2 for D (5 bases). The sequence derives from a woman aged 50 to 60 with Graves' ophthalmopathy. The CDR3 bases are TGTGCCAGCAGGATTCCAGGAGGTCAAGAGACCCAGTACTTC. Translation: CASRIPGGQETQYF. The variable domain in full, with the rest retrieved from reference TRBV11-2 and TRBJ2-5, is EAGVAQSPRYKIIEKRQSVAFWCNPISGHATLYWYQQILGQGPKLLIQFQNNGVVDDSQLPKDRFSAERLKGVDSTLKIQPAKLEDSAVYLCASRIPGGQETQYFGPGTRLLVL.